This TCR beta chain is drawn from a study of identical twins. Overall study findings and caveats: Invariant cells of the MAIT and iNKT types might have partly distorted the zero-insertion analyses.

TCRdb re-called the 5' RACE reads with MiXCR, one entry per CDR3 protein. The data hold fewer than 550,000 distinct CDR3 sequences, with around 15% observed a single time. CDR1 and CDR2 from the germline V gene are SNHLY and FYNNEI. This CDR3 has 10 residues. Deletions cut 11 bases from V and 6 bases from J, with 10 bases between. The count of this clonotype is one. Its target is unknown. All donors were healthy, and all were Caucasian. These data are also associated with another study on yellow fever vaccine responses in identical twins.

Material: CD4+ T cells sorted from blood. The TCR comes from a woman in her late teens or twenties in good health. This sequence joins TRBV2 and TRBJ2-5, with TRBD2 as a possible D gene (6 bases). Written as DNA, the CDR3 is TGTGCCGGAGGGGCTCAGACCCAGTACTTC. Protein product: CAGGAQTQYF.